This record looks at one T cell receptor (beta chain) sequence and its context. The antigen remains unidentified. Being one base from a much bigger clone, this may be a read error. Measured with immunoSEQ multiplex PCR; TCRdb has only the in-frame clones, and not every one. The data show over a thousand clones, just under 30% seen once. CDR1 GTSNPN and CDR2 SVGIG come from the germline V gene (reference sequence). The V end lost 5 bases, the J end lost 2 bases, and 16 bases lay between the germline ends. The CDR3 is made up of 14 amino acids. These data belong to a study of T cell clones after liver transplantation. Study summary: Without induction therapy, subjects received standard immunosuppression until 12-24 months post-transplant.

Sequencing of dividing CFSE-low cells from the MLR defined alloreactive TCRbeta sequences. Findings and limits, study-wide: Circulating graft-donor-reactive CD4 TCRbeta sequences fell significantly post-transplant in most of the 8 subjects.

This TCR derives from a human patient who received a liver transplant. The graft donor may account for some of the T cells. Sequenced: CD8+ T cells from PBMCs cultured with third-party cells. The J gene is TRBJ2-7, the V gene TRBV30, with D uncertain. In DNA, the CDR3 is TGTGCCTGGGGTGGACCCTCTGGAGCCTACGAGCAGTACTTC. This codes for CAWGGPSGAYEQYF. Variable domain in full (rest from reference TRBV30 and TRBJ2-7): SQTIHQWPATLVQPVGSPLSLECTVEGTSNPNLYWYRQAAGRGLQLLFYSVGIGQISSEVPQNLSASRPQDRQFILSSKKLLLSDSGFYLCAWGGPSGAYEQYFGPGTRLTVT.